These 22 T cell receptor beta chains share one sample of origin, sequenced in a study of technical replicates of blood from a handful of donors. TCRdb's table, derived via immunoSEQ multiplex PCR, lists solely in-frame clones and lacks some. The sample includes 12,000 or so clones, 85% to 95% of them seen just once. The sample taken for sequencing was PBMCs. These receptors came from a human donor in good health.

The J gene is TRBJ2-3, the V gene TRBV4-2, with a possible D match to TRBD2 (6 bases). The CDR3 has 14 residues. V lost 2 bases, J lost 1 base, and 7 bases lay in between. Germline CDR1 reads LGHNA; CDR2 reads YNFKEQ. CDR3 amino acids: CASSQSSGTDTQYF. The CDR3 bases are TGTGCCAGCAGCCAATCTAGCGGCACAGATACGCAGTATTTT.

The chain employs TRBV30 and TRBJ2-7; 7 nucleotides agree with TRBD2. Per the germline V gene, CDR1 is GTSNPN and CDR2 is SVGIG (reference sequence). The V segment lost 3 bases and the J segment 6 bases; nucleotides outside the gene matches: 8. This CDR3 region has 13 residues. CDR3 residues: CAWRGTTLGEQYF. The CDR3, as DNA: TGTGCCTGGAGAGGGACTACCCTAGGCGAGCAGTACTTC.

The chain combines TRBV5-6 with TRBJ2-7; D gene uncertain. The CDR3 length is 14 residues. Per germline, CDR1 SGHDT and CDR2 YYEEEE. V lost 0 bases and J lost 0, with 7 bases in between. The CDR3 is CASSLGPSSYEQYF. CDR3 DNA sequence: TGTGCCAGCAGCTTGGGCCCGAGCTCCTACGAGCAGTACTTC. The whole variable domain, filled in from reference TRBV5-6 and TRBJ2-7, reads DAGVTQSPTHLIKTRGQQVTLRCSPKSGHDTVSWYQQALGQGPQFIFQYYEEEERQRGNFPDRFSGHQFPNYSSELNVNALLLGDSALYLCASSLGPSSYEQYFGPGTRLTVT.

The rearrangement joins TRBV7-6 to TRBJ2-3; 9 bases are a match to TRBD2. With V trimmed by 0 bases and J by 3 bases, 10 bases remained unmatched. Looked up from germline, CDR1 is SGHVS and CDR2 is FNYEAQ. The CDR3 contains 18 residues. The CDR3 nucleotides are TGTGCCAGCAGCTTAGCGAGTCTAGCGGGACGGGGGACAGATACGCAGTATTTT. Amino acids: CASSLASLAGRGTDTQYF.

The chain uses TRBV6-6 and TRBJ1-2, with a tentative D call TRBD1 (5 bases). Germline CDR1 MNHNY, CDR2 SVGAGI (reference sequence). V lost 10 bases, J lost 2 bases, and 11 bases lay in between. The CDR3 covers 12 residues. This CDR3 reads CATSGGNYGYTF. The DNA of the CDR3 is TGTGCCACCTCGGGGGGAAACTATGGCTACACCTTC.

The chain couples TRBV30 to TRBJ1-3; a possible D gene is TRBD1 (6 bases). Germline V gene lookup returns CDR1 GTSNPN and CDR2 SVGIG (reference sequence). The CDR3 is 18 residues long. V lost 2 bases and J 0 bases, leaving 20 bases between the germline ends. The CDR3 nucleotides read TGTGCCTGGAGTAAAGTGACAGGCACAATTCTCTCTGGAAACACCATATATTTT. Residues: CAWSKVTGTILSGNTIYF.

The chain links TRBV30 to TRBJ1-5; D is possibly TRBD1 (5 bases). Trimming cost V 5 bases and J 2 bases, with 10 bases left between them. The CDR3 runs 13 residues. The V gene's germline CDR1 is GTSNPN and CDR2 SVGIG (reference sequence). In DNA form, the CDR3 reads TGTGCCTGGGGACAAGGCGGCAATCAGCCCCAGCATTTT. This encodes CAWGQGGNQPQHF.

In this sample, this clone turned up a few times. The rearrangement uses TRBV6-1 and TRBJ2-3; 10 bases line up with TRBD2. CDR1 MNHNS and CDR2 SASEGT come from the germline V gene. Trimming cost V 0 bases and J 7 bases; bases outside gene matches: 7. The CDR3 covers 16 residues. CDR3 sequence reads: CASSEAMLAGAHTQYF. CDR3 nucleotides: TGTGCCAGCAGTGAAGCGATGCTAGCGGGAGCCCATACGCAGTATTTT.

The V and J genes are TRBV10-1 and TRBJ2-1; TRBD2 aligns across 12 bases. Germline values: CDR1 WNHNN, CDR2 SYGVQD (reference sequence). This CDR3 spans 18 amino acids. V trimming: 6 bases; J trimming: 7 bases; junction bases outside the gene matches: 16. CDR3 DNA: TGCGCCAGCAGGACTTCACGCGGGACTAGCGGGCCGGGTAATGAGCAGTTCTTC. This sequence encodes CASRTSRGTSGPGNEQFF.

The chain links TRBV7-6 to TRBJ2-7; 12 nucleotides line up with TRBD1. Germline V gene lookup returns CDR1 SGHVS and CDR2 FNYEAQ. The CDR3 runs 14 residues. J gave up 4 bases and V 4 bases, and 2 bases lay outside the gene matches. The CDR3 DNA is TGTGCCAGCAGCTGGGACAGGGGGCCATACGAGCAGTACTTC. The encoded protein is CASSWDRGPYEQYF.

The rearrangement uses TRBV6-5 and TRBJ2-1; weak D call: TRBD1 (6 bases). V dropped 3 bases and J dropped 2 bases, with 11 bases sitting between them. The germline V gene encodes CDR1 MNHEY and CDR2 SVGAGI. This CDR3 is built from 15 residues. CDR3 in amino acids: CASSYLGTPYNEQFF. CDR3 DNA: TGTGCCAGCAGTTATCTTGGGACACCCTACAATGAGCAGTTCTTC.

This clone was picked up one time. The gene calls are TRBV6-5 and TRBJ1-1; D remains unclear. CDR3 length: 11 residues. Deletions cut 2 bases from V and 8 bases from J, with 6 bases between. Looked up from germline, CDR1 is MNHEY and CDR2 is SVGAGI. The CDR3 DNA sequence: TGTGCCAGCAGTTACCGGGAGGAAGCTTTCTTT. Its protein is CASSYREEAFF.

This chain links TRBV9 with TRBJ2-2; maybe TRBD1 (6 bases). This CDR3 spans 15 amino acids. The germline gives CDR1 SGDLS, CDR2 YYNGEE. The V end lost 3 bases, the J end lost 5 bases, and 14 bases lay between the germline ends. The CDR3 spells CASSATQQGTGELFF. The CDR3 nucleotides read TGTGCCAGCAGCGCTACGCAACAGGGTACCGGGGAGCTGTTTTTT.

The chain joins TRBV11-3 to TRBJ2-1, with D perhaps matching TRBD2 (6 bases). The germline V gene has CDR1 SGHNT and CDR2 YENEEA. There are 16 residues in the CDR3. V was clipped by 5 bases and J by 0 bases, with 14 bases between them. The CDR3 loop reads CASSHPEGRSYNEQFF. CDR3 in DNA: TGTGCCAGCAGCCACCCGGAGGGCCGCTCCTACAATGAGCAGTTCTTC.

The rearrangement links TRBV6-1 to TRBJ2-7; the D is unclear. Trimming took 8 bases from V and 4 from J, leaving 12 bases between them. The germline V gene encodes CDR1 MNHNS and CDR2 SASEGT. The CDR3 is 12 amino acids. This CDR3 is CASSAVGYEQYF. CDR3 coding DNA: TGTGCCAGCTCCGCGGTCGGGTACGAGCAGTACTTC.

The rearrangement links TRBV27 to TRBJ2-1; 14 bases agree with TRBD2. V dropped 1 base and J dropped 9; count of bases not matched to a gene: 8. CDR3 length: 17 amino acids. CDR1 MNHEY and CDR2 SMNVEV come from the germline V gene (reference sequence). The CDR3 DNA is TGTGCCAGCAGTTTATTAAAGGGGACTAGCGGGAGTGGTGAGCAGTTCTTC. This translates into CASSLLKGTSGSGEQFF.

This clone is a singleton in its sample. The CDR3 nucleotides read TGTGCCTGGACCCGCTATAGCCACCAAGAGACCCAGTACTTC. Its translation: CAWTRYSHQETQYF. The V gene is TRBV30, the J gene TRBJ2-5, with no clear D. The ends were cut back, 4 bases at V and 0 bases at J, with 12 bases in the middle. CDR1 GTSNPN and CDR2 SVGIG come from the germline V gene (reference sequence). This CDR3 has 14 amino acids.

J is TRBJ2-1 and V is TRBV6-5, with TRBD2 as a possible D gene (5 bases). The CDR3 loop spans 14 amino acids. Trimming removed 2 bases from V and 9 bases from J, with 14 bases in between. Germline V lookup: CDR1 MNHEY, CDR2 SVGAGI. CDR3 in amino acids: CASSYGWAGTEQFF. The CDR3 coding sequence is TGTGCCAGCAGTTACGGTTGGGCGGGTACTGAGCAGTTCTTC.

This sequence joins TRBV28 and TRBJ1-5; D uncertain. Germline CDR1 reads MDHEN; CDR2 reads SYDVKM. The CDR3 covers 14 residues. V was pared by 6 bases and J by 1 base, with 10 bases between. Here the CDR3 DNA reads TGTGCCAGCAGCATCACAGTAAGCAATCAGCCCCAGCATTTT. This sequence encodes CASSITVSNQPQHF.

The chain recombines TRBV15 with TRBJ2-1; the D is unclear. The CDR3 has 12 amino acids. The V and J ends lost 0 bases and 7 bases respectively, with 4 bases between them. Germline V gene data show CDR1 as LNHNV and CDR2 as YYDKDF (reference sequence). Here the CDR3 reads CATSRDRNEQFF. CDR3 nucleotide sequence: TGTGCCACCAGCAGAGACCGTAATGAGCAGTTCTTC.

The chain joins TRBV2 to TRBJ1-1; 12 positions agree with TRBD1. V was clipped by 1 base and J by 5 bases; unmatched bases: 8. This CDR3 has 17 amino acids. Per the germline V gene, CDR1 is SNHLY and CDR2 is FYNNEI. The CDR3 DNA reads as TGTGCCAGCAGTGAAGTGGGGACAGGGGGCCGAGGGACTGAAGCTTTCTTT. Its protein product is CASSEVGTGGRGTEAFF.

The rearrangement joins TRBV2 to TRBJ1-5; TRBD1 is a possible D gene (5 bases). The V end was cut by 2 bases, the J end by 0 bases, with 11 bases between. CDR3 length equals 16 residues. The germline V gene encodes CDR1 SNHLY and CDR2 FYNNEI. DNA for the CDR3: TGTGCCAGCAGTGAACTGGGGGGTAATAGCAATCAGCCCCAGCATTTT. Encoded protein: CASSELGGNSNQPQHF.